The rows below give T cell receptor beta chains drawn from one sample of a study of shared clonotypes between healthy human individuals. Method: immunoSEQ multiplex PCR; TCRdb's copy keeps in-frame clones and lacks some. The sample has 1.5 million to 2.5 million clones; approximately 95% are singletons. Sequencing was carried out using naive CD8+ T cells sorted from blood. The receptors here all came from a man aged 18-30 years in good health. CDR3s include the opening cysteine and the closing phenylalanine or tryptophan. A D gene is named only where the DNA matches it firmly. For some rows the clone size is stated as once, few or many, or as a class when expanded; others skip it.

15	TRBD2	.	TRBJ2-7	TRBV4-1	CASSQLAGGRYEQYF	TGCGCCAGCAGCCAGCTAGCGGGAGGAAGGTACGAGCAGTACTTC
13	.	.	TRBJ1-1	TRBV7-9	CASSARANTEAFF	TGTGCCAGCAGCGCACGGGCGAACACTGAAGCTTTCTTT
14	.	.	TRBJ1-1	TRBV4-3	CASSQDSMNTEAFF	TGCGCCAGCAGCCAAGATTCCATGAACACTGAAGCTTTCTTT
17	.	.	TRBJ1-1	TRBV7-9	CASSFGSNQAGNTEAFF	TGTGCCAGCAGCTTCGGATCCAATCAGGCCGGGAACACTGAAGCTTTCTTT
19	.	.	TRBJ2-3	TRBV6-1	CASSELVPETGRLRDTQYF	TGTGCCAGCAGTGAATTGGTGCCCGAGACAGGTCGACTTCGGGATACGCAGTATTTT
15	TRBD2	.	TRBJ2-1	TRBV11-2	CASSLEAGGYNEQFF	TGTGCCAGCAGCTTAGAGGCCGGGGGGTACAATGAGCAGTTCTTC
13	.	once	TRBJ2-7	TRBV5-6	CASSPEGSYEQYF	TGTGCCAGCAGCCCCGAGGGGTCCTACGAGCAGTACTTC
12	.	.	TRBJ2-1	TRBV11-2	CASSSGLNEQFF	TGTGCCAGCAGCTCAGGACTCAATGAGCAGTTCTTC
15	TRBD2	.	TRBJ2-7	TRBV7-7	CASSKSTSGYYEQYF	TGTGCTAGCAGCAAGTCGACTAGCGGGTACTACGAGCAGTACTTC
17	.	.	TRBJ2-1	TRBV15	CATSREWGPPVEGEQFF	TGTGCCACCAGCAGAGAATGGGGACCCCCCGTGGAGGGTGAGCAGTTCTTC
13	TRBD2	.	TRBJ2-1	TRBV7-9	CASSLGGSDEQFF	TGTGCCAGCAGCTTGGGCGGGAGTGATGAGCAGTTCTTC
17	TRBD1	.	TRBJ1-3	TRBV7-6	CASSLTTGASSGNTIYF	TGTGCCAGCAGCTTAACCACAGGGGCAAGCTCTGGAAACACCATATATTTT
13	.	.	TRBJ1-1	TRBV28	CASRWGENTEAFF	TGTGCCAGCAGGTGGGGGGAGAACACTGAAGCTTTCTTT
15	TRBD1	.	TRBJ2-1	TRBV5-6	CASSPRGQGESEQFF	TGTGCCAGCAGCCCGCGGGGACAGGGCGAGAGTGAGCAGTTCTTC
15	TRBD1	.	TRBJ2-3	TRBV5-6	CASSLDGTGTDTQYF	TGTGCCAGCAGCTTGGATGGGACAGGGACAGATACGCAGTATTTT
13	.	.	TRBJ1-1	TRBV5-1	CASSLAQNTEAFF	TGCGCCAGCAGCTTGGCCCAGAACACTGAAGCTTTCTTT
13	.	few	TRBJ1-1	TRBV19	CASFRGEGTEAFF	TGTGCCAGTTTCAGGGGAGAAGGCACTGAAGCTTTCTTT
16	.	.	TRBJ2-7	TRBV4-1	CASSLIPATGSYEQYF	TGCGCCAGCAGCCTAATCCCGGCGACAGGCTCCTACGAGCAGTACTTC
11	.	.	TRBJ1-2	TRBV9	CASRDAYGYTF	TGTGCCAGCAGGGACGCCTATGGCTACACCTTC
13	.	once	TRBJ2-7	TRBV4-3	CASSQDRQYEQYF	TGCGCCAGCAGCCAAGATCGGCAATACGAGCAGTACTTC
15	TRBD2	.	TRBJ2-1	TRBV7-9	CASSSPGLPYNEQFF	TGTGCCAGCAGCTCCCCGGGACTACCTTACAATGAGCAGTTCTTC
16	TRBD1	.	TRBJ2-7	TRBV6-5	CASSYSSGQITYEQYF	TGTGCCAGCAGTTACTCCTCGGGACAGATAACCTACGAGCAGTACTTC
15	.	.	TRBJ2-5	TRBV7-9	CASSQPGRPQETQYF	TGTGCCAGCAGTCAACCGGGACGTCCTCAAGAGACCCAGTACTTC
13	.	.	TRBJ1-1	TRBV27	CASSFNSNTEAFF	TGTGCCAGCAGTTTCAACAGCAACACTGAAGCTTTCTTT
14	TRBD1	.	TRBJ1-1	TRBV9	CASSVGQGNTEAFF	TGTGCCAGCAGCGTGGGACAGGGGAACACTGAAGCTTTCTTT
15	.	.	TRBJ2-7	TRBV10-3	CAISGGSGSAYEQYF	TGTGCCATCAGTGGGGGTTCAGGGTCGGCCTACGAGCAGTACTTC
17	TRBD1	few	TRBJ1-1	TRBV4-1	CASSQTYRGRMNTEAFF	TGCGCCAGCAGCCAAACCTACAGGGGGAGGATGAACACTGAAGCTTTCTTT
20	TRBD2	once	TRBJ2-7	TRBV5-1	CASSESGLAGGQGTEDEQYF	TGCGCCAGCTCAGAATCGGGACTAGCGGGAGGCCAAGGGACGGAAGATGAGCAGTACTTC
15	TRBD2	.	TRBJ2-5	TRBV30	CAWSSSGVPQETQYF	TGTGCCTGGAGTAGCAGCGGGGTTCCTCAAGAGACCCAGTACTTC